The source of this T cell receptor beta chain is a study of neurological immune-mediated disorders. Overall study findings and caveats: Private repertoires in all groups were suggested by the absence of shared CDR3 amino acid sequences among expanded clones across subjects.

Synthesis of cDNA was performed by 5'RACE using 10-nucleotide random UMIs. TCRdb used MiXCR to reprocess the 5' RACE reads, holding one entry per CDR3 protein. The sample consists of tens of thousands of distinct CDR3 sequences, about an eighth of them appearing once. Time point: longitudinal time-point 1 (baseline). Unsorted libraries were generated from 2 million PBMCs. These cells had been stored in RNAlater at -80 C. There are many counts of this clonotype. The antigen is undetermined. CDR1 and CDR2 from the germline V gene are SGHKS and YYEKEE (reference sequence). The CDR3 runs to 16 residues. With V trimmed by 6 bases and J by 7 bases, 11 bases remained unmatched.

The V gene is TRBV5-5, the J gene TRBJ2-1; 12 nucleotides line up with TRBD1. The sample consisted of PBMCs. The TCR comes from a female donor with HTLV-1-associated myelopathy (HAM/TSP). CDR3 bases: TGTGCCAGCAACCGAGCCGGGACAGGGGGCATGAATGAGCAGTTCTTC. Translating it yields CASNRAGTGGMNEQFF.